The next 7 T cell receptor beta chains were all read from a single sample in a study of OX40 agonist ivuxolimab in advanced cancers. Here immunoSEQ multiplex PCR was the method, and the copy in TCRdb shows in-frame clones only, minus some. The repertoire holds around 63,000 clones, with more than 70% as singletons. The sequences come from CD4+ or CD8+ T cells sorted from blood, collected in a trial of the OX40 agonist ivuxolimab. The receptors were sampled from an adult with an advanced solid tumor such as melanoma, head and neck, liver or kidney cancer.

The sample holds a few counts of this clone. The chain links TRBV11-2 to TRBJ1-2; D not resolved. The CDR3 is 15 residues long. V was shortened by 4 bases and J by 0 bases, with 12 bases between the two germline ends. Germline values: CDR1 SGHAT, CDR2 FQNNGV. DNA of the CDR3: TGTGCCAGCAGCTCCAGGTTGCAAGCTAACTATGGCTACACCTTC. This codes for CASSSRLQANYGYTF. Full variable domain (remainder filled in from reference TRBV11-2 and TRBJ1-2): EAGVAQSPRYKIIEKRQSVAFWCNPISGHATLYWYQQILGQGPKLLIQFQNNGVVDDSQLPKDRFSAERLKGVDSTLKIQPAKLEDSAVYLCASSSRLQANYGYTFGSGTRLTVV.

This clone has only one observation. V and J are TRBV7-9 and TRBJ2-1; 11 bases match TRBD2. Looked up from germline, CDR1 is SEHNR and CDR2 is FQNEAQ (reference sequence). This CDR3 is built from 13 residues. V shed 2 bases and J 15 bases; nucleotides not matched to a gene: 6. The CDR3 region is CASSLTSGSSPFF. Written as DNA, the CDR3 is TGTGCCAGCAGCTTAACTAGCGGGAGTTCCCCGTTCTTC.

J is TRBJ2-3 and V is TRBV7-2, with TRBD1 matching over 12 bases. Germline lookup yields CDR1 SGHTA and CDR2 FQGNSA. The CDR3 extends over 19 amino acids. After removal of 5 bases from V and 5 bases from J, the junction contained 17 bases not matched to a gene. CDR3 sequence (DNA): TGTGCCAGCAGCCTATTCATGCCCGGGACAGGGGGCTGGGGAGATACGCAGTATTTT. It yields the protein CASSLFMPGTGGWGDTQYF.

V and J are TRBV28 and TRBJ1-1, with TRBD1 identical over 10 bases. Looked up from germline, CDR1 is MDHEN and CDR2 is SYDVKM. The CDR3 length is 18 residues. The V segment lost 6 bases and the J segment 6 bases; nucleotides outside the gene matches: 19. The CDR3 DNA reads TGTGCCAGCAGCTCCCATGGGACAGGGGCCGACCGCGGCGCTGAAGCTTTCTTT. Protein product: CASSSHGTGADRGAEAFF.

This clone was observed once. J is TRBJ2-1 and V is TRBV2, with TRBD1 identical over 12 bases. V shed 5 bases, J shed 6 bases, and the junction held 14 bases outside the gene matches. The CDR3 is 18 residues long. Germline lookup yields CDR1 SNHLY and CDR2 FYNNEI. In nucleotides, the CDR3 is TGTGCCAGCAGTCATCCCGGGACAGGGGGCGCAGGGGGCAATGAGCAGTTCTTC. Its protein product is CASSHPGTGGAGGNEQFF.

The CDR3 bases are TGTGCCAGCAGGTCCGCTGGGGTAGAGACCCAGTACTTC. Protein: CASRSAGVETQYF. The V and J genes are TRBV6-1 and TRBJ2-5; D gene ambiguous. V was shortened by 6 bases and J by 4 bases, with 12 bases between the two germline ends. CDR1 MNHNS and CDR2 SASEGT come from the germline V gene. The CDR3 runs 13 residues.

The chain has TRBV5-7 and TRBJ1-1; D is unclear. TRBV5-7 carries the ORF label, with uncertain function. The CDR3 is 11 amino acids. V lost 4 bases and J lost 2, with 3 bases in between. DNA of the CDR3: TGTGCCAGCAGCCCCAACACTGAAGCTTTCTTT. This encodes CASSPNTEAFF.